This TCR beta chain was retrieved from a study of T-cell memory formation after mild COVID-19. The wider study: Largely donor-specific TCR clusters were found.

The CDR3 extends over 13 amino acids. The germline gives CDR1 MNHEY, CDR2 SVGEGT. Trimming pared 4 bases from V and 3 bases from J, leaving 10 bases between. This clonotype was found a few times. Its antigen is not known. TCRdb processed the 5' RACE reads anew with MiXCR; each CDR3 protein has one entry. The data show approximately 290,000 distinct CDR3 sequences, 15% seen once. Study findings and constraints: Contracting clones, day 15 to 85, had balanced CD4/CD8, and later expanders favored CD4+. Pre-infection memory harbored some responding clones, suggesting cross-reactive memory joined.

Sequencing was performed on PBMCs or a T cell subset sorted from them (not recorded which). The chain couples TRBV6-2 or TRBV6-3 to TRBJ2-7; tentatively, D is TRBD1 or TRBD2 (5 bases each). The receptor's source is a man between 18 and 29 years old who had mild COVID-19 (a few samples of this study predate the infection). Cell type and time point are not known. CDR3 bases: TGTGCCAGCAGTTCGGGACCCCTCTACGAGCAGTACGTC. Translation: CASSSGPLYEQYV.